The entry below gives a single T cell receptor beta chain sequence along with its context. Distinct nucleotide sequences in the sample also encode this CDR3. This sample stems from a study of blood T cell repertoires in COVID-19. Study-level background: Spain, Italy and the United States supplied samples that represented acute and convalescent COVID-19. Sample material is recorded as cDNA or gDNA derived from T cells, B-cell-depleted T cells, or PBMCs.

Source study methods: For nucleated cells, counts were estimated from reference gene primer amplification. TCRdb keeps only in-frame clones here, not all; method: immunoSEQ multiplex PCR. V and J calls and clone size follow that table, whereas D and trimming were derived from the DNA. The sample shows under 300,000 clones, around 86% of them seen only once. V lost 4 bases and J lost 7, with 7 bases in between. This CDR3 is 11 amino acids long. Germline assignment: CDR1 SNHLY and CDR2 FYNNEI. J is TRBJ1-2 and V is TRBV2; D might be TRBD1 (6 bases). The clonotype was recovered from a woman aged 40 to 49 who had recovered from COVID-19. Sequences were obtained from peripheral blood. The CDR3 loop is CASSGQVGYTF. For the CDR3, the DNA is TGTGCCAGCAGTGGACAGGTTGGCTACACCTTC.